The clone carrying this T cell receptor beta chain has a handful of counts. In the same sample, other DNA sequences code for this CDR3. The sample is drawn from a study of shared clonotypes between healthy human individuals. Sequencing was performed with immunoSEQ multiplex PCR; in TCRdb, only in-frame clones are kept and a portion is missing. The table shows roughly 500,000 clones, with over 75% occurring only once. The CDR3 contains 13 residues. Deletions cut 4 bases from V and 1 base from J, with 8 bases between. Germline-derived CDR1 and CDR2 are SGDLS and YYNGEE. The specimen sequenced was PBMCs. This sequence was found in a woman aged 40 to 55 in good health. Some clones in this sample may be carry-over from other donors' samples. This chain joins TRBV9 and TRBJ2-5; possible D gene TRBD1, 5 bases. The CDR3 here is CASSSGIQETQYF. For the CDR3, the DNA is TGTGCCAGCAGCTCAGGGATCCAAGAGACCCAGTACTTC.